This passage covers 11 T cell receptor beta chains from one sample sequenced in a study of control samples from healthy donors and cancer patients. The assay was immunoSEQ multiplex PCR, and TCRdb's table has in-frame clones only and misses some. Here the sample spans 90,000 to 110,000 clones, approximately 90% being singletons. The source material was blood. These receptors all stem from a woman aged 45-65 years in good health.

This chain joins TRBV6-6 and TRBJ2-1; 7 positions agree with TRBD1. Trimming took 10 bases from V and 7 from J; bases not matched to a gene: 7. Germline V gives CDR1 MNHNY, CDR2 SVGAGI (reference sequence). The CDR3 has 12 residues. The CDR3 region is CATGTAKNEQFF. CDR3 bases: TGTGCCACCGGGACAGCCAAGAATGAGCAGTTCTTC.

This clone came up once. The rearrangement links TRBV10-2 to TRBJ2-7, with 13 bases fitting TRBD2. The CDR3 length is 18 residues. Trimming at V came to 4 bases and at J to 1 base, leaving 10 bases not matched to a gene. Looked up from germline, CDR1 is WSHSY and CDR2 is SAAADI. The CDR3: CASSGTSGTSGTSYEQYF. CDR3 nucleotide sequence: TGCGCCAGCAGTGGAACCTCCGGGACTAGCGGGACATCCTACGAGCAGTACTTC.

The V and J genes are TRBV24-1 and TRBJ2-2; 9 bases are a match to TRBD1. From germline, CDR1 is KGHDR and CDR2 SFDVKD. CDR3 length: 21 amino acids. With 0 bases clipped from V and 0 bases from J, the junction kept 13 bases outside the gene matches. The CDR3 sequence is CATSDLKVTGGTWANTGELFF. Written as DNA, the CDR3 is TGTGCCACCAGTGATTTGAAGGTGACAGGGGGGACTTGGGCGAACACCGGGGAGCTGTTTTTT.

This chain uses TRBV6-5 with TRBJ1-2, with D tentatively TRBD1 (5 bases). Germline CDR1 and CDR2: MNHEY and SVGAGI. CDR3 length: 12 amino acids. V was clipped by 10 bases and J by 7 bases, with 16 bases between them. DNA for the CDR3: TGTGCCAAAGGATACGGGGGGGGTGGCTACACCTTC. It encodes CAKGYGGGGYTF.

The chain links TRBV5-1 to TRBJ2-7, with D possibly TRBD2 on 6 matching bases. This CDR3 region has 15 residues. The germline CDR1 and CDR2 sequences are SGHRS and YFSETQ. V gave up 4 bases and J gave up 3 bases, with 17 bases separating them. CDR3 sequence (DNA): TGCGCCAGCAGCCTACACCCGCGCGGGGACTACGAGCAGTACTTC. This codes for CASSLHPRGDYEQYF.

The chain combines TRBV4-3 with TRBJ2-2; TRBD2 might be the D (6 bases). The V end was cut by 3 bases, the J end by 3 bases, with 14 bases between. The CDR3 sequence is 16 residues long. CDR1 is LGHNA and CDR2 is YSLEER in the germline V gene. The CDR3 region is CASSQDPSGDTGELFF. DNA for the CDR3: TGCGCCAGCAGCCAGGATCCGTCGGGGGACACCGGGGAGCTGTTTTTT.

The table lists this clone with many counts. The gene calls are TRBV6-4 and TRBJ1-2; possibly TRBD1 for D (6 bases). This CDR3 has 18 residues. V was cut by 4 bases and J by 6 bases, with 27 bases left in between. CDR1 and CDR2 from the germline V gene are MRHNA and SNTAGT. Here the CDR3 reads CASSGGAEGGGSMDGYTF. The CDR3 DNA follows: TGTGCCAGCAGTGGCGGTGCGGAGGGAGGGGGATCTATGGATGGCTACACCTTC.

This rearrangement joins TRBV14 to TRBJ2-1; 12 nucleotides line up with TRBD2. The length of the CDR3 is 18 residues. Trimming took 4 bases from V and 0 from J; bases not matched to a gene: 7. The germline CDR1 and CDR2 sequences are SGHDN and FVKESK. The CDR3 region is CASSPLAGGISSYNEQFF. The DNA of the CDR3 is TGTGCCAGCAGCCCCCTAGCGGGGGGGATTTCCTCCTACAATGAGCAGTTCTTC.

The chain has TRBV29-1 and TRBJ2-5, with D perhaps matching TRBD2 (6 bases). Trimming stripped 6 bases from V and 4 bases from J, with 18 bases between. Germline V lookup: CDR1 SQVTM, CDR2 ANQGSEA. The length of the CDR3 is 14 residues. The CDR3 bases are TGCAGCGTGGATCCGGGACTCGCGTCAGAGACCCAGTACTTC. Translated, it gives CSVDPGLASETQYF.

The rearrangement links TRBV18 to TRBJ1-2; D might be TRBD1 (6 bases). V lost 4 bases to trimming and J lost 5 bases, with 26 bases between them. The length of the CDR3 is 18 residues. Germline CDR1 KGHSH, CDR2 LQKENI. CDR3 coding DNA: TGTGCCAGCTCACGAATTTTCCGGACAGATGCGATGGGGTATGGCTACACCTTC. Its protein is CASSRIFRTDAMGYGYTF. The entire variable domain, with the rest obtained from reference TRBV18 and TRBJ1-2, is as follows: NAGVMQNPRHLVRRRGQEARLRCSPMKGHSHVYWYRQLPEEGLKFMVYLQKENIIDESGMPKERFSAEFPKEGPSILRIQQVVRGDSAAYFCASSRIFRTDAMGYGYTFGSGTRLTVV.

V is TRBV7-3 and J is TRBJ2-3; no clear D. The germline V and J ends were trimmed by 5 bases and 3 bases, with 9 bases remaining between them. This CDR3 is built from 13 residues. CDR1 is SGHTA and CDR2 is FQGTGA in the germline V gene. CDR3 nucleotide sequence: TGTGCCAGCAGCGGCCAGATAACAGATACGCAGTATTTT. This codes for CASSGQITDTQYF.